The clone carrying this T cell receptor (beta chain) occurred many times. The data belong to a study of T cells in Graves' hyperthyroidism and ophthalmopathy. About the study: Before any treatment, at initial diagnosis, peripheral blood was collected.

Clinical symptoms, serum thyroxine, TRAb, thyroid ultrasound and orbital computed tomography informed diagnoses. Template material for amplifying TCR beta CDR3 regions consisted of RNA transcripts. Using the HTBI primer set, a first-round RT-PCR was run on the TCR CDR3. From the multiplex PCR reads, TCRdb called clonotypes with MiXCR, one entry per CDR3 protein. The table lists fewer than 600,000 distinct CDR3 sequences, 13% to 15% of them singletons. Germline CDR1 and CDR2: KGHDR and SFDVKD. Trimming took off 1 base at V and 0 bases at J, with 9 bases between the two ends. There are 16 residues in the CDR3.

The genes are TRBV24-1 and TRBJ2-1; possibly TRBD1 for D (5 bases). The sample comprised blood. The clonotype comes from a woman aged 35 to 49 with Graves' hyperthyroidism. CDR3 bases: TGTGCCACCAGTGATTTTGTCCAGGGCTCCTACAATGAGCAGTTCTTC. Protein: CATSDFVQGSYNEQFF.